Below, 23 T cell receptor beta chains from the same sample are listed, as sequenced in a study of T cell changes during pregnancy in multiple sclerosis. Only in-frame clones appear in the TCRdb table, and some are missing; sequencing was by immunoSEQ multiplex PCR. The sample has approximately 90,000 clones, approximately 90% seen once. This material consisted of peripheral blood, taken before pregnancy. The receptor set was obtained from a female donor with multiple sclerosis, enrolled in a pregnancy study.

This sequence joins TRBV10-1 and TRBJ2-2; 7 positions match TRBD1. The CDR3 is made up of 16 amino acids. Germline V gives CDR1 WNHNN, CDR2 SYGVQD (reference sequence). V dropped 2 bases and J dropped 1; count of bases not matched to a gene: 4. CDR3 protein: CASSETGVGNTGELFF. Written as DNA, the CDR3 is TGCGCCAGCAGTGAGACAGGGGTTGGGAACACCGGGGAGCTGTTTTTT.

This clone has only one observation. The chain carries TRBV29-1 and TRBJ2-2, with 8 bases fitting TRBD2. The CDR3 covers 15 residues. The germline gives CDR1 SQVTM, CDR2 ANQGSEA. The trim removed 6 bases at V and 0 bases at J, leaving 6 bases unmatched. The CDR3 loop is CSVSKGLANTGELFF. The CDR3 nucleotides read TGCAGCGTATCGAAGGGACTAGCGAACACCGGGGAGCTGTTTTTT.

CDR3 sequence reads: CASSLGGRAFF. The DNA for the CDR3 is TGTGCCAGCAGCTTGGGGGGGAGGGCTTTCTTT. V is TRBV5-4 and J is TRBJ1-1, with a possible D match to TRBD1 (5 bases). CDR1 and CDR2 from the germline V gene are SGHNT and YYREEE (reference sequence). The CDR3 runs 11 residues. V lost 0 bases to trimming and J lost 11 bases, with 8 bases between them.

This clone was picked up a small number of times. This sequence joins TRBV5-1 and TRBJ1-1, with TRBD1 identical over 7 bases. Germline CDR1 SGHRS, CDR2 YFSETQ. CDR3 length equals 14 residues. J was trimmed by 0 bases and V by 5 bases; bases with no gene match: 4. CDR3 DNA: TGCGCCAGCAGGCAGGGACAGCTGAACACTGAAGCTTTCTTT. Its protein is CASRQGQLNTEAFF.

The CDR3 sequence: CASSQGVAGGSLNTGELFF. CDR3 coding DNA: TGTGCCAGCAGCCAAGGGGTCGCGGGAGGCTCCCTAAACACCGGGGAGCTGTTTTTT. V gene TRBV14 combines with J gene TRBJ2-2; TRBD2 aligns across 8 bases. Germline V gives CDR1 SGHDN, CDR2 FVKESK. CDR3 length equals 19 residues. The V and J ends lost 1 base and 2 bases, in that order; junction bases with no gene match: 12.

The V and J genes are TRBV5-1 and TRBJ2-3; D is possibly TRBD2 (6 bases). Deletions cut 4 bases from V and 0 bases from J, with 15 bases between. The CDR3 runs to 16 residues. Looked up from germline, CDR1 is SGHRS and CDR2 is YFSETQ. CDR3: CASSPRTGVSTDTQYF. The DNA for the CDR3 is TGCGCCAGCAGCCCTAGGACGGGAGTCAGCACAGATACGCAGTATTTT.

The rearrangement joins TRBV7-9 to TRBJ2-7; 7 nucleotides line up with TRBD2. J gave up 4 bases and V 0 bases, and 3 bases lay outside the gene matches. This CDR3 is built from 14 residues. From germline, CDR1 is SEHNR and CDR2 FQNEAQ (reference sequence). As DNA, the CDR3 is TGTGCCAGCAGCTTAGCGGGAGGGCCATACGAGCAGTACTTC. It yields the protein CASSLAGGPYEQYF.

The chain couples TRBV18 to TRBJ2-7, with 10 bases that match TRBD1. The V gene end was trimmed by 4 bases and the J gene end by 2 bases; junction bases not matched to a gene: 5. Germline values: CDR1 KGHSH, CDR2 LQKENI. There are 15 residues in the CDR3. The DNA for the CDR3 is TGTGCCAGCTCACTGGGACAGGGGAAGACCTACGAGCAGTACTTC. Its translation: CASSLGQGKTYEQYF.

This CDR3 reads CASSPTDRAGANVLTF. CDR3 bases: TGTGCCAGCAGTCCAACCGACAGGGCTGGGGCCAACGTCCTGACTTTC. V usage is TRBV28 and J usage is TRBJ2-6; 7 nucleotides line up with TRBD1. CDR1 is MDHEN and CDR2 is SYDVKM in the germline V gene. V lost 5 bases, J lost 2 bases, and 6 bases stayed unmatched. The CDR3 spans 16 residues.

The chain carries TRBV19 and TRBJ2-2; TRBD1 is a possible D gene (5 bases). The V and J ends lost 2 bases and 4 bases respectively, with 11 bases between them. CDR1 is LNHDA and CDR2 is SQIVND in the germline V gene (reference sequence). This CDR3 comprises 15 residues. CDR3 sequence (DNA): TGTGCCAGTAGTATAAGGGGCGTAAGCACCGGGGAGCTGTTTTTT. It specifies CASSIRGVSTGELFF.

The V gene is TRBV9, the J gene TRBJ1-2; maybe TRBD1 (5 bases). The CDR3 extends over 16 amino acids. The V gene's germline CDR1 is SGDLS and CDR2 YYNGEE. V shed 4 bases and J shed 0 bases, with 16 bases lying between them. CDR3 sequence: CASSLSGGSANYGYTF. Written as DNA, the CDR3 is TGTGCCAGCAGCTTAAGTGGGGGGAGTGCTAACTATGGCTACACCTTC.

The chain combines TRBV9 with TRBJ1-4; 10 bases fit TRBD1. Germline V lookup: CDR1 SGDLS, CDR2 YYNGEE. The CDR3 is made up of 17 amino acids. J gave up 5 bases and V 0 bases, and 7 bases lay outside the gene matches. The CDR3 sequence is CASSVAPSGQGNEKLFF. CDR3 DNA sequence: TGTGCCAGCAGCGTAGCACCTTCGGGACAGGGGAATGAAAAACTGTTTTTT.

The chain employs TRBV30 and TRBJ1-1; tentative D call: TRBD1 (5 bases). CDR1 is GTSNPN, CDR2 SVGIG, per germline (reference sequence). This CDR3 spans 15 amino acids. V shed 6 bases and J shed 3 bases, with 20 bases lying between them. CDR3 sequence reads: CACAPRGFIDTEAFF. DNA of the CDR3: TGTGCCTGCGCCCCGCGGGGGTTTATAGACACTGAAGCTTTCTTT.

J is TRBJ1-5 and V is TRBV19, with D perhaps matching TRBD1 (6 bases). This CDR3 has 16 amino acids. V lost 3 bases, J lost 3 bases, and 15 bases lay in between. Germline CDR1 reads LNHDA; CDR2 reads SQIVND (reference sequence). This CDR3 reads CASSILGGPINQPQHF. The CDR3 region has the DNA TGTGCCAGTAGTATTCTCGGGGGGCCCATCAATCAGCCCCAGCATTTT.

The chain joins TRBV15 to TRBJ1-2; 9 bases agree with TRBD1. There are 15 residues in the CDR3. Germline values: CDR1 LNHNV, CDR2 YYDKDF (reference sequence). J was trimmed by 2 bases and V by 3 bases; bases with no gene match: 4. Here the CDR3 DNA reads TGTGCCACCAGCAGGCCGGACAGGGGAAACTATGGCTACACCTTC. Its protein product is CATSRPDRGNYGYTF.

The CDR3 nucleotides read TGTGCCAGCAGTTTCAACACCCCGACAGGAGACTACGAGCAGTACTTC. Protein product: CASSFNTPTGDYEQYF. V usage is TRBV6-5 and J usage is TRBJ2-7, with D perhaps matching TRBD1 (6 bases). This CDR3 has 16 amino acids. In germline, CDR1 is MNHEY, CDR2 SVGAGI. V was clipped by 4 bases and J by 3 bases, with 19 bases between them.

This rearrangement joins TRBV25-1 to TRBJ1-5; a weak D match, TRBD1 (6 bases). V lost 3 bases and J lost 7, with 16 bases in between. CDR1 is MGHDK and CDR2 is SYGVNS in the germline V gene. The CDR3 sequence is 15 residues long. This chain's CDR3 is CASSEPRPGVQPQHF. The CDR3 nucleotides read TGTGCCAGCAGTGAGCCTAGGCCAGGGGTGCAGCCCCAGCATTTT. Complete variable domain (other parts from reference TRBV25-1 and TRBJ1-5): EADIYQTPRYLVIGTGKKITLECSQTMGHDKMYWYQQDPGMELHLIHYSYGVNSTEKGDLSSESTVSRIRTEHFPLTLESARPSHTSQYLCASSEPRPGVQPQHFGDGTRLSIL.

The CDR3 coding sequence is TGCGCCAGCAGCTGGGGGGGACTAGCGGGACCCCTGACGTACAATGAGCAGTTCTTC. Translated: CASSWGGLAGPLTYNEQFF. This rearrangement joins TRBV5-1 to TRBJ2-1, with TRBD2 matching over 13 bases. The germline V gene has CDR1 SGHRS and CDR2 YFSETQ. With V trimmed by 3 bases and J by 4 bases, 13 bases remained unmatched. The CDR3 extends over 19 amino acids.

The CDR3 region has the DNA TGTGCCAGCAGCCAGCGAGGGACTAGCGATGAGCAGTTCTTC. Encoded protein: CASSQRGTSDEQFF. The rearrangement links TRBV4-2 to TRBJ2-1, with 10 bases aligning to TRBD2. Germline-derived CDR1 and CDR2 are LGHNA and YNFKEQ. V trimming: 3 bases; J trimming: 8 bases; junction bases outside the gene matches: 4. The CDR3 loop spans 14 amino acids.

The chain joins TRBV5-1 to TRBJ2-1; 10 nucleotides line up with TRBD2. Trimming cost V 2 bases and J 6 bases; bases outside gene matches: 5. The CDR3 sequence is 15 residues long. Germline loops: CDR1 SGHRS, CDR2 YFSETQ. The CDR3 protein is CASSLGSGRGNEQFF. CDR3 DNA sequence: TGCGCCAGCAGCTTAGGGAGCGGGAGGGGCAATGAGCAGTTCTTC.

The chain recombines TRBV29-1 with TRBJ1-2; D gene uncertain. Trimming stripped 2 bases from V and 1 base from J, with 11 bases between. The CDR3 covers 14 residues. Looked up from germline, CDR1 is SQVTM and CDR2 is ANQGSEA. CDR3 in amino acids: CSVEFGAGNYGYTF. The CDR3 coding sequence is TGCAGCGTTGAATTTGGCGCGGGTAACTATGGCTACACCTTC.

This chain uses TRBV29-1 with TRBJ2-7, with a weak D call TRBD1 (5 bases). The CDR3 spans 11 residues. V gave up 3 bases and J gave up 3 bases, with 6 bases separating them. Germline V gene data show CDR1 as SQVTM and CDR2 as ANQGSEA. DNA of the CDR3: TGCAGCGTTGAGGACAACTACGAGCAGTACTTC. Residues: CSVEDNYEQYF.

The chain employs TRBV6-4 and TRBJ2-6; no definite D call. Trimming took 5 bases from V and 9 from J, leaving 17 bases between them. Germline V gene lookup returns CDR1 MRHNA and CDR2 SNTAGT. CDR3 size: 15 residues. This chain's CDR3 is CASSPTLEQNNVLTF. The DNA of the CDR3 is TGTGCCAGCAGTCCGACGTTGGAACAGAACAACGTCCTGACTTTC.